This entry concerns a single T cell receptor beta chain. These data originate in a study of blood T cell repertoires in COVID-19. Study-wide background: Whether acute or convalescent, the COVID-19 samples came from the United States, Italy and Spain. Sources were T cells, B-cell-depleted T cells, or PBMCs; the material itself was cDNA or gDNA.

Per the original methods: Estimated nucleated cell counts came from reference gene primer amplification. Generated by immunoSEQ multiplex PCR, the TCRdb table keeps only in-frame clones and is missing some. V, J and clone size reflect that table, while D and trimming were determined from the DNA. This repertoire shows 250,000 or so clones, approximately 78% found once; its top ten account for roughly 3.3%. CDR1 is SGHRS, CDR2 YFSETQ, per germline. The J segment lost 5 bases and the V segment lost 4 bases, leaving 0 bases of the junction unmatched. CDR3 length: 13 residues. The chain has TRBV5-1 and TRBJ2-4; 10 positions agree with TRBD1. The sample taken for sequencing was peripheral blood. The clonotype comes from a woman aged 18-35 years with acute or convalescent COVID-19. The CDR3 loop is CASSGQGENIQYF. CDR3 nucleotide sequence: TGCGCCAGCAGCGGACAGGGGGAAAACATTCAGTACTTC.